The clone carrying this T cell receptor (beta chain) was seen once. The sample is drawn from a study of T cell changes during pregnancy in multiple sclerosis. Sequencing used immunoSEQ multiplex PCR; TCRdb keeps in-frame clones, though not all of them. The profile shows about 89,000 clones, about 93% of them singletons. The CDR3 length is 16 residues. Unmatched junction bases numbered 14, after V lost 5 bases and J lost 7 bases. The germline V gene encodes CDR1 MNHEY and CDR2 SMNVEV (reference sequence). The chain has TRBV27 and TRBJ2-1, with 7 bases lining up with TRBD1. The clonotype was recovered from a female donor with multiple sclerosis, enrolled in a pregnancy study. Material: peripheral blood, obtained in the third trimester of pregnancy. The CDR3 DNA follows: TGTGCCAGCAGTCCCCCGGACAGGTTGGGTGGGAATGAGCAGTTCTTC. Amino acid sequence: CASSPPDRLGGNEQFF.